Given below is one TCR beta chain in context. Its antigen remains undetermined. Base qualities are missing; no much larger clone stands one base away. The source of the sample is a study of T cell repertoires in cytomegalovirus infection (dated by TCRdb to between 2018 and 2021). The study in broad terms: Peptide stimulations targeted recently identified HLA-C-restricted CMV epitopes, whose presentation resists viral immunomodulation, together with well-studied HLA-B-restricted epitopes. Because public TCR beta signatures pointed to carriage of CMV infection together with the matching HLA type, the HLA type of each donor mattered for the analysis.

The treatment or condition label on this specimen signifies: in vitro stimulation with specific CMV peptide epitopes to enrich CMV-specific T cells. Study-level results and caveats: In the ex vivo response, HLA-C-restricted CMV-specific TCR beta clonotypes were dominant, and in two of eight donors the single most frequent clonotype came from this HLA-C-restricted group. In both this cohort and an independent roughly 400-donor cohort, the cumulative frequency of public TCR beta family members distinguished carriers of CMV infection plus the relevant HLA type.

The CDR3, cysteine through phenylalanine, is 17 amino acids long. Just the 51-base CDR3 DNA is kept, in frame starting at base 1. Cut back by 1 base and 8 bases, the V and J ends lie 23 bases apart. The germline V gene gives CDR1 as LGHNA and CDR2 as YNFKEQ. Instrument on record: Illumina HiSeq 1500. TCRdb reworked the public reads: Q25 trimming with fastp, MiXCR clone assembly, productive beta chains retained. Rows with one shared CDR3 protein collapse into an entry with the most common genes and DNA. For this sample there are approximately 600,000 distinct CDR3 sequences; roughly 42% appear just once. The ten most abundant clones make up around 48% of the sample.

This TCR was sampled from a human donor in good health (CMV status not recorded). Some clones in this sample may be carry-over from other donors' samples. The specimen comprised cultured PBMCs, sampled from culture after CMV antigen stimulation. This chain joins TRBV4-2 to TRBJ1-2; TRBD1 is a weak D gene call, 6 bases matching. The encoded CDR3 is CASSQVIRGRAEEGYTF. The nucleotide sequence reads TGTGCCAGCAGCCAAGTGATCAGGGGCCGCGCAGAGGAGGGCTACACCTTC.